The text below deals with one T cell receptor beta chain. What it binds is not known. The record originates from a study of T cells after yellow fever vaccination. Whole-study results and caveats: Peaking faster, on day 5 versus 15, the secondary response was nonetheless weaker. Few clonotypes appeared in both CD4 and CD8 compartments. Reappearance after the booster was observed for most primary-vaccination clones (about 95% CD4, about 90% CD8).

This CDR3 is built from 16 residues. The germline V gene encodes CDR1 SEHNR and CDR2 FQNEAQ (reference sequence). Trimming shortened V by 2 bases and J by 0 bases, and 11 bases separated the two germline ends. TCRdb reanalysed the 5' RACE reads using MiXCR and keeps one entry per CDR3 protein. The profile shows 100,000 to 150,000 distinct CDR3 sequences, about 8.8% of them singletons. The source of this sequence is a man aged 18 to 35 who received the YFV17D yellow fever vaccine. Sequenced here: CD8+ T cells sorted from PBMCs, sampled on the day of the yellow fever booster vaccination. This sequence joins TRBV7-9 and TRBJ2-4; no firm D call. The CDR3 reads CASSLTPALAKNIQYF. CDR3 bases: TGTGCCAGCAGCTTAACGCCTGCTCTAGCCAAAAACATTCAGTACTTC.